This is a list of T cell receptor beta chains from one sample in a study of long-term antiretroviral therapy in people with HIV. Sequenced by immunoSEQ multiplex PCR; TCRdb stores in-frame clones only, minus some. Counted here are over 10,000 clones, approximately 80% occurring once; the ten biggest clones make up under 25%. The input for sequencing was unsorted PBMCs, taken 0.5 years before starting antiretroviral therapy. These receptors came from a woman aged 40 to 50 with HIV. Both conserved end residues are part of each CDR3. D genes are given only for firm matches. Clone size is shown for a subset of rows, as once, few, many or a class of expanded clone.

j_call | clone_size | v_call | d_call | cdr3_aa | cdr3_nt
TRBJ1-5 | few | TRBV7-8 | NA | CASSLSPGANQPQHF | TGTGCCAGCAGCTTGAGCCCAGGGGCCAATCAGCCCCAGCATTTT
TRBJ1-4 | NA | TRBV6-1 | NA | CASSRQTTLNEKLFF | TGTGCCAGCAGTCGCCAGACGACGCTAAATGAAAAACTGTTTTTT
TRBJ2-5 | NA | TRBV7-8 | TRBD2 | CASSLRGLAGGPAQYF | TGTGCCAGCAGCCTCCGGGGACTAGCGGGAGGGCCAGCCCAGTACTTC
TRBJ2-7 | NA | TRBV6-5 | NA | CASSYNSDPSVEQYF | TGTGCCAGCAGTTACAACAGCGACCCTAGCGTCGAGCAGTACTTC
TRBJ2-1 | NA | TRBV4-1 | TRBD2 | CASSQASREAYNEQFF | TGCGCCAGCAGCCAGGCGTCGCGGGAGGCTTACAATGAGCAGTTCTTC
TRBJ2-2 | NA | TRBV5-4 | NA | CASSPERATGELFF | TGTGCCAGCAGCCCCGAAAGGGCGACCGGGGAGCTGTTTTTT
TRBJ1-5 | NA | TRBV15 | NA | CATSIETDQPQHF | TGTGCCACCAGCATAGAGACAGATCAGCCCCAGCATTTT
TRBJ1-1 | NA | TRBV5-1 | TRBD1 | CASSSGGSDTEAFF | TGCGCCAGCAGCTCAGGGGGATCCGACACTGAAGCTTTCTTT
TRBJ1-5 | NA | TRBV19 | NA | CASSDPGGDSNQPQHF | TGTGCCAGTAGTGACCCTGGAGGGGATAGCAATCAGCCCCAGCATTTT
TRBJ2-5 | NA | TRBV27 | TRBD2 | CASSPRLAGGGLETQYF | TGTGCCAGCAGTCCAAGACTAGCGGGGGGCGGGCTCGAGACCCAGTACTTC
TRBJ2-7 | NA | TRBV15 | NA | CATSREADYEQYF | TGTGCCACCAGCAGAGAGGCGGACTACGAGCAGTACTTC
TRBJ2-6 | NA | TRBV6-5 | NA | CASSSGRTGANVLTF | TGTGCCAGCAGTTCCGGCAGGACTGGGGCCAACGTCCTGACTTTC
TRBJ2-5 | NA | TRBV27 | TRBD2 | CASSPHPRLAGRETQYF | TGTGCCAGCAGTCCCCACCCCCGGCTAGCGGGAAGGGAGACCCAGTACTTC
TRBJ2-2 | once | TRBV15 | NA | CATSGGGDTGELFF | TGTGCCACCAGCGGCGGGGGCGACACCGGGGAGCTGTTTTTT
TRBJ2-1 | NA | TRBV29-1 | TRBD2 | CSVEGLAGEWVRANEQFF | TGCAGCGTTGAGGGGCTAGCGGGAGAGTGGGTAAGGGCCAATGAGCAGTTCTTC
TRBJ1-5 | NA | TRBV4-3 | NA | CASSQDRWGSNQPQHF | TGCGCCAGCAGCCAAGATAGGTGGGGTAGCAATCAGCCCCAGCATTTT
TRBJ1-5 | NA | TRBV19 | NA | CASSDRNQPQHF | TGTGCCAGTAGTGACAGGAATCAGCCCCAGCATTTT
TRBJ2-7 | once | TRBV5-6 | TRBD2 | CASSWEGTSGTEQYF | TGTGCCAGCAGCTGGGAGGGGACTAGCGGGACCGAGCAGTACTTC
TRBJ2-7 | NA | TRBV28 | TRBD2 | CASSWLAGGTTYEQYF | TGTGCCAGCAGTTGGCTAGCGGGGGGTACTACCTACGAGCAGTACTTC
TRBJ2-5 | NA | TRBV6-1 | TRBD2 | CASRQPGGQETQYF | TGTGCCAGCAGGCAACCGGGAGGGCAAGAGACCCAGTACTTC
TRBJ2-3 | NA | TRBV30 | TRBD2 | CAWSVKSRGGYSSITDTQYF | TGTGCCTGGAGTGTAAAGTCTCGCGGGGGGTACTCCTCGATCACAGATACGCAGTATTTT
TRBJ2-1 | NA | TRBV11-2 | NA | CASSLVITSEQFF | TGTGCCAGCAGCTTAGTAATCACAAGTGAGCAGTTCTTC
TRBJ1-4 | NA | TRBV4-3 | NA | CASSQARDRRKLFF | TGCGCCAGCAGCCAAGCGCGAGACCGGAGAAAACTGTTTTTT
TRBJ2-3 | few | TRBV7-9 | NA | CASSSAPDTQYF | TGTGCCAGCAGCTCAGCCCCAGATACGCAGTATTTT
TRBJ2-5 | NA | TRBV29-1 | NA | CSVEEARVWQETQYF | TGCAGCGTTGAAGAGGCCAGGGTATGGCAAGAGACCCAGTACTTC
TRBJ2-7 | NA | TRBV9 | NA | CASSVSSEPLDFLDEQYF | TGTGCCAGCAGCGTCTCTTCAGAACCCCTTGACTTTTTGGACGAGCAGTACTTC
TRBJ2-5 | NA | TRBV11-3 | NA | CASSVPAISETQYF | TGTGCCAGCAGCGTTCCTGCTATTTCGGAGACCCAGTACTTC
TRBJ2-7 | NA | TRBV18 | NA | CASSSQGGDSYEQYF | TGTGCCAGCTCAAGCCAAGGCGGAGACTCCTACGAGCAGTACTTC
TRBJ2-5 | NA | TRBV9 | NA | CASSVGPTQETQYF | TGTGCCAGCAGCGTAGGGCCTACGCAAGAGACCCAGTACTTC
TRBJ2-2 | NA | TRBV19 | NA | CASSSGVQVGELFF | TGTGCCAGTTCGTCGGGAGTTCAGGTCGGGGAGCTGTTTTTT
TRBJ2-7 | NA | TRBV7-9 | TRBD1 | CASSSRDRGAHEQYF | TGTGCCAGCAGCTCGAGGGACAGGGGGGCCCACGAGCAGTACTTC
TRBJ1-4 | NA | TRBV6-5 | TRBD1 | CASSDGQGGGEKLFF | TGTGCCAGCAGCGACGGACAGGGTGGAGGTGAAAAACTGTTTTTT
TRBJ1-2 | NA | TRBV2 | NA | CASSADYGYTF | TGTGCCAGCAGTGCCGACTATGGCTACACCTTC
TRBJ2-2 | NA | TRBV27 | TRBD2 | CASSLWASGGDTGELFF | TGTGCCAGCAGTTTATGGGCTAGCGGGGGAGACACCGGGGAGCTGTTTTTT
TRBJ2-3 | NA | TRBV7-2 | TRBD2 | CASSQYSGSPTDTQYF | TGTGCCAGCAGCCAATATAGCGGGAGCCCCACAGATACGCAGTATTTT
TRBJ2-3 | NA | TRBV7-2 | NA | CASSLLVGADTQYF | TGTGCCAGCAGCTTATTGGTGGGCGCAGATACGCAGTATTTT
TRBJ2-3 | NA | TRBV6-1 | NA | CASSEAGSTDTQYF | TGTGCCAGCAGTGAGGCGGGAAGCACAGATACGCAGTATTTT
TRBJ2-3 | once | TRBV15 | NA | CATSQGGAGTDTQYF | TGTGCCACCAGTCAGGGCGGAGCAGGCACAGATACGCAGTATTTT
TRBJ1-3 | NA | TRBV6-5 | NA | CASSTNSGNTIYF | TGTGCCAGCAGCACAAACTCTGGAAACACCATATATTTT
TRBJ2-7 | NA | TRBV7-8 | TRBD2 | CASSISGGTYEQYF | TGTGCCAGCAGCATCAGCGGGGGGACCTACGAGCAGTACTTC
TRBJ2-1 | once | TRBV19 | NA | CASSMGVGDEQFF | TGTGCCAGTAGTATGGGCGTTGGGGATGAGCAGTTCTTC
TRBJ2-3 | once | TRBV30 | TRBD2 | CAWSVIAGTLKTQYF | TGTGCCTGGAGTGTTATAGCGGGAACCCTTAAGACGCAGTATTTT
TRBJ2-2 | NA | TRBV11-3 | NA | CASSLNRDNTGELFF | TGTGCCAGCAGCTTGAACAGGGACAACACCGGGGAGCTGTTTTTT
TRBJ1-2 | NA | TRBV5-5 | TRBD1 | CASSFMGQGDYGYTF | TGTGCCAGCAGCTTTATGGGACAGGGCGACTATGGCTACACCTTC
TRBJ1-3 | NA | TRBV5-1 | NA | CASSLDGSSGNTIYF | TGCGCCAGCAGCCTAGACGGTAGCTCTGGAAACACCATATATTTT
TRBJ1-2 | NA | TRBV19 | TRBD1 | CASSLQGAGGYTF | TGTGCCAGTAGTCTACAGGGGGCAGGTGGCTACACCTTC
TRBJ2-7 | NA | TRBV7-9 | TRBD1 | CASSPPTGDEQYF | TGTGCCAGCAGCCCACCTACAGGGGACGAGCAGTACTTC
TRBJ2-5 | large | TRBV7-2 | TRBD2 | CASSLGLLAGGSETQYF | TGTGCCAGCAGCTTAGGGTTACTAGCGGGGGGGAGTGAGACCCAGTACTTC
TRBJ1-1 | NA | TRBV30 | NA | CAQTANTEAFF | TGTGCTCAGACAGCGAACACTGAAGCTTTCTTT
TRBJ2-7 | NA | TRBV7-9 | NA | CASSLGTVEFEQYF | TGTGCCAGCAGCTTAGGGACAGTCGAATTTGAGCAGTACTTC
TRBJ1-4 | once | TRBV20-1 | NA | CSAANEKLFF | TGCAGTGCCGCAAATGAAAAACTGTTTTTT
TRBJ2-7 | once | TRBV14 | NA | CASRSSRSPTMGQYF | TGTGCCAGCAGATCGAGCAGGAGCCCAACAATGGGGCAGTACTTC
TRBJ2-1 | NA | TRBV30 | TRBD1 | CAWSVQGLDRGLGEQFF | TGTGCCTGGAGTGTACAAGGGTTGGACAGGGGGCTTGGTGAGCAGTTCTTC
TRBJ1-2 | NA | TRBV5-1 | NA | CASSLGGFSGYTF | TGCGCCAGCAGCTTGGGTGGTTTTAGTGGCTACACCTTC
TRBJ1-1 | NA | TRBV19 | NA | CASKVRGPVGEAFF | TGTGCCAGTAAAGTCAGGGGTCCTGTGGGTGAAGCTTTCTTT